The 3 T cell receptor beta chains reported below all come from one sample, sequenced in a study of cytomegalovirus exposure and HLA in healthy donors. The PCR made use of 60 Vbeta and 13 Jbeta primers. Here immunoSEQ multiplex PCR was the method, and the copy in TCRdb shows in-frame clones only, minus some. The sample comprises about 190,000 clones, around 83% of which are singletons, and over 1.5% rests with the top ten. The material sequenced was PBMCs. Every receptor here comes from a man aged 35 to 55 in good health and CMV-seropositive.

This chain joins TRBV7-2 and TRBJ1-2, with no clear D. The germline V and J ends were trimmed by 5 bases and 0 bases, with 13 bases remaining between them. Germline-derived CDR1 and CDR2 are SGHTA and FQGNSA. The CDR3 has 15 amino acids. Written as DNA, the CDR3 is TGTGCCAGCAGCCCTGACACCTCAGCTAACTATGGCTACACCTTC. Protein sequence: CASSPDTSANYGYTF.

This chain joins TRBV29-1 and TRBJ2-3; 7 bases agree with TRBD2. Germline V lookup: CDR1 SQVTM, CDR2 ANQGSEA. The CDR3 has 12 amino acids. In nucleotides, the CDR3 is TGCACGGTAGGGAGGGACACAGATACGCAGTATTTT. It is translated as CTVGRDTDTQYF.

The V gene is TRBV7-9, the J gene TRBJ2-5; D remains unclear. The germline V gene encodes CDR1 SEHNR and CDR2 FQNEAQ (reference sequence). The CDR3 sequence is 12 residues long. Trimming stripped 2 bases from V and 4 bases from J, with 5 bases between. The CDR3 sequence is CASSLIGETQYF. The CDR3 DNA sequence: TGTGCCAGCAGCTTAATCGGAGAGACCCAGTACTTC. Combining the CDR3 with reference TRBV7-9 and TRBJ2-5 gives the whole variable domain DTGVSQNPRHKITKRGQNVTFRCDPISEHNRLYWYRQTLGQGPEFLTYFQNEAQLEKSRLLSDRFSAERPKGSFSTLEIQRTEQGDSAMYLCASSLIGETQYFGPGTRLLVL.